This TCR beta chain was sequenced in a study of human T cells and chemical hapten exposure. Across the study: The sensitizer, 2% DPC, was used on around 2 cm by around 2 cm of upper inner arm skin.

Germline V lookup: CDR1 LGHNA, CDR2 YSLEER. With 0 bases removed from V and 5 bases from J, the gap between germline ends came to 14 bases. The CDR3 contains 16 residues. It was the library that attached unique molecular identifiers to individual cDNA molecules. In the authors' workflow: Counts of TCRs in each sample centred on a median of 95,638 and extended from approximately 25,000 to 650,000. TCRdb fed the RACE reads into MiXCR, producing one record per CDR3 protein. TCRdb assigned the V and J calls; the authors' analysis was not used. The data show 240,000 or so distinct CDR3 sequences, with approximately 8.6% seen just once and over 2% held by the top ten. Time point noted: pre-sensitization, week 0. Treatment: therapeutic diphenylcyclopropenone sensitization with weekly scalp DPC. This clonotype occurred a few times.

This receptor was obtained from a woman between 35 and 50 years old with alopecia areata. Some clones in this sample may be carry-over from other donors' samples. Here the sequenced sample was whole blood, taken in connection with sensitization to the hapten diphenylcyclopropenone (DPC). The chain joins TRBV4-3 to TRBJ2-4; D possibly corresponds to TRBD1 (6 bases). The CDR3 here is CASSQDLRQGQNIQYF. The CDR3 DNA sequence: TGCGCCAGCAGCCAAGATCTTCGGCAGGGGCAAAACATTCAGTACTTC.